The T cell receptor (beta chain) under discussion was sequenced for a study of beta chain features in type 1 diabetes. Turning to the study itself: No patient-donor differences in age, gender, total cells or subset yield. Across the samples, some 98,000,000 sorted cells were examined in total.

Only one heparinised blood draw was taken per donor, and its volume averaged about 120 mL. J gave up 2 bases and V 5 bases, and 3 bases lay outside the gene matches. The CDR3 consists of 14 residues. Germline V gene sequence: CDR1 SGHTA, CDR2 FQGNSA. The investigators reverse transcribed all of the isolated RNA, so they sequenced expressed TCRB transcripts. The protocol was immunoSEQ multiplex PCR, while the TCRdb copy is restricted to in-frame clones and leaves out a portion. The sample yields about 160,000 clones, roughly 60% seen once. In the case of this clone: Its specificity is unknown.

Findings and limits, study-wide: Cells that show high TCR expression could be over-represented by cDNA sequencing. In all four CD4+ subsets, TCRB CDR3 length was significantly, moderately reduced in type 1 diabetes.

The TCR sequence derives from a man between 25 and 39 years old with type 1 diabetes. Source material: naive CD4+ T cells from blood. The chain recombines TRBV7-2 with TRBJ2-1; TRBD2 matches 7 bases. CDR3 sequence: CASSGRAPYNEQFF. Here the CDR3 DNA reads TGTGCCAGCAGCGGGAGGGCTCCCTACAATGAGCAGTTCTTC.